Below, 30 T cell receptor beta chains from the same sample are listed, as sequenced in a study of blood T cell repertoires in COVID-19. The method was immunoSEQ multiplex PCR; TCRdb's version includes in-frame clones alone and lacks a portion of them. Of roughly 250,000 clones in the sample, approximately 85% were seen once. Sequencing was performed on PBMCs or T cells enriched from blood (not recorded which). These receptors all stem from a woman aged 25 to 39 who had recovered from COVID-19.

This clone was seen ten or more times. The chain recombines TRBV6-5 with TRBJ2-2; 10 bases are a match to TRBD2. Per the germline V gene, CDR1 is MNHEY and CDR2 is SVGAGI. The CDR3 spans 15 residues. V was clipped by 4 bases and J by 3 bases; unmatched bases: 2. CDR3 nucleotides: TGTGCCAGCAGTTCCGGGACTAGCGACACCGGGGAGCTGTTTTTT. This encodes CASSSGTSDTGELFF.

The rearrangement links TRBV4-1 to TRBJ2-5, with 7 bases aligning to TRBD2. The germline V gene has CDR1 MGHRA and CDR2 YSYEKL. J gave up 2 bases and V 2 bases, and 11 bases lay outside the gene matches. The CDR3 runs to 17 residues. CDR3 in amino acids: CASSQNGGGRDQETQYF. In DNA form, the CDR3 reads TGCGCCAGCAGCCAAAATGGTGGCGGGAGAGATCAAGAGACCCAGTACTTC.

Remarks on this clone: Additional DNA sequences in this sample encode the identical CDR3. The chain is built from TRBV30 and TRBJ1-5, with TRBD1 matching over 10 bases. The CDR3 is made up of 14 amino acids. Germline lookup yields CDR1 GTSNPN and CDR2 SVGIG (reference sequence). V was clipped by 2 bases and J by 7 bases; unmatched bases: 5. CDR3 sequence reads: CAWSPTGGGQPQHF. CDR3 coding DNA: TGTGCCTGGAGTCCGACAGGGGGCGGCCAGCCCCAGCATTTT.

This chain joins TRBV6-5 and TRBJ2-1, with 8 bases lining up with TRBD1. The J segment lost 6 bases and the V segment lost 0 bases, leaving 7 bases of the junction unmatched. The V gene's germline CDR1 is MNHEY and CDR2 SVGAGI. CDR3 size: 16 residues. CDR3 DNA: TGTGCCAGCAGTTACTCCTTGGACAGGGTGGCCAATGAGCAGTTCTTC. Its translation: CASSYSLDRVANEQFF.

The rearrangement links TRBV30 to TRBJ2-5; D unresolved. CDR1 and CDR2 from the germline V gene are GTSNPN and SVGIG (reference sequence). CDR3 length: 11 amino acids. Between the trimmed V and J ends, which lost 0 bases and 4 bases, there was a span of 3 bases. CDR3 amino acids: CAWSVAETQYF. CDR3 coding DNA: TGTGCCTGGAGTGTAGCAGAGACCCAGTACTTC.

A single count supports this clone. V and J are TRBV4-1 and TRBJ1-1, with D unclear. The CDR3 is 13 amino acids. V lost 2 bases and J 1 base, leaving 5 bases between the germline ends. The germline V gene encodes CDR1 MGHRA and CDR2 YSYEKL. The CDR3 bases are TGCGCCAGCAGCCAAATGAGGAACACTGAAGCTTTCTTT. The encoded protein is CASSQMRNTEAFF.

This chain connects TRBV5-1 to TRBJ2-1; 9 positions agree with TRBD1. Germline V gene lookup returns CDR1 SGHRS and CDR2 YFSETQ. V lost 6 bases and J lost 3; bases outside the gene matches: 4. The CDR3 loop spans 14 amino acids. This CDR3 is CASMWTGDYNEQFF. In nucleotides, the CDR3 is TGCGCCAGCATGTGGACAGGGGACTACAATGAGCAGTTCTTC.

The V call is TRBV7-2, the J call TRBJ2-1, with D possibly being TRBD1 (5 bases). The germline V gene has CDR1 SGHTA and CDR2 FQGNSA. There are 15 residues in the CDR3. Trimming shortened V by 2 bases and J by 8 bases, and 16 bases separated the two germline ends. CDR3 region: CASSLIGQKGYEQFF. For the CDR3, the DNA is TGTGCCAGCAGCTTAATAGGACAAAAGGGATATGAGCAGTTCTTC.

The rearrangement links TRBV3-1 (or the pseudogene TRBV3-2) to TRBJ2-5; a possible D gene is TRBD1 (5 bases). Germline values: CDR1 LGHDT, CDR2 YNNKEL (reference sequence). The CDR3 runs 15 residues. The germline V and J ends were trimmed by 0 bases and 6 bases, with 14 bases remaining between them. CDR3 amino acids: CASSQDVQGEKTQYF. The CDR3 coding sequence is TGTGCCAGCAGCCAAGACGTGCAGGGCGAGAAGACCCAGTACTTC.

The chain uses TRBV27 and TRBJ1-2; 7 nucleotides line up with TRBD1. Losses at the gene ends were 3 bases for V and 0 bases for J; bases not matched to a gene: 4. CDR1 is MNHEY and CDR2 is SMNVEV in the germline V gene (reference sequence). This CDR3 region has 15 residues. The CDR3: CASSLLGTANYGYTF. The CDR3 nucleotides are TGTGCCAGCAGTTTGCTCGGGACAGCTAACTATGGCTACACCTTC.

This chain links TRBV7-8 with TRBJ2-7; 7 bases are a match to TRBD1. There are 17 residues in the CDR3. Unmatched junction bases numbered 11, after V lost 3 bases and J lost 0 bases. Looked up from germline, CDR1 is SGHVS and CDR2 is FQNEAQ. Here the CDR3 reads CASSFRQTGTDSYEQYF. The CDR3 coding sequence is TGTGCCAGCAGCTTCCGCCAAACCGGGACAGACTCCTACGAGCAGTACTTC.

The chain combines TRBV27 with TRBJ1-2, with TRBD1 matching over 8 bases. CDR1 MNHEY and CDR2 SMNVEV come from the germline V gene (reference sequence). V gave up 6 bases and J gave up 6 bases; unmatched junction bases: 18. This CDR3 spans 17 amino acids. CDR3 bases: TGTGCCAGCAGGACACGGTTTTCCAGGGGGCGTATCAATGGCTACACCTTC. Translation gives CASRTRFSRGRINGYTF.

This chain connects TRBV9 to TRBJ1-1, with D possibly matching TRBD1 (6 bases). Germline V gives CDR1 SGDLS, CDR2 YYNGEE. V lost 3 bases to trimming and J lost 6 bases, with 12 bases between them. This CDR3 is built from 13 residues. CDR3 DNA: TGTGCCAGCAGCGCCGGACAGTTCCCTGAAGCTTTCTTT. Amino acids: CASSAGQFPEAFF.

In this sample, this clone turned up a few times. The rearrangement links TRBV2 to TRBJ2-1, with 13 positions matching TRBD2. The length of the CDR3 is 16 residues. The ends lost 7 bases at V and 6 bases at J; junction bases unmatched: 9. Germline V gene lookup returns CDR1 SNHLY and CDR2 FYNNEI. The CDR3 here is CASTSIRLAGGNEQFF. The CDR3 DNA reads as TGTGCCAGCACCTCGATTCGACTAGCGGGGGGCAATGAGCAGTTCTTC.

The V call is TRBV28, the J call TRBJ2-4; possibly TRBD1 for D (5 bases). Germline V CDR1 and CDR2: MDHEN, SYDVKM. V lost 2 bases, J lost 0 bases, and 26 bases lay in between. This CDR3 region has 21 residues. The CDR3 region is CASSLPPDTADVRLAKNIQYF. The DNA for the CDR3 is TGTGCCAGCAGTTTACCCCCGGACACCGCAGACGTCCGATTAGCCAAAAACATTCAGTACTTC.

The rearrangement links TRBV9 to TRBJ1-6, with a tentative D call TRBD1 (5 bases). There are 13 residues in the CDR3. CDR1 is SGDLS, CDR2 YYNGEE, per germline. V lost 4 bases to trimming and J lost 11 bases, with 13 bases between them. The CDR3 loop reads CASSPGTGAPLHF. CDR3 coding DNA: TGTGCCAGCAGCCCAGGGACTGGGGCACCCCTCCACTTT.

CDR3 sequence: CASSLGRNYGYTF. The CDR3 region has the DNA TGTGCCAGCAGCTTGGGGCGGAACTATGGCTACACCTTC. This chain uses TRBV5-6 with TRBJ1-2; no definite D call. This CDR3 spans 13 amino acids. The germline V gene has CDR1 SGHDT and CDR2 YYEEEE. With 0 bases removed from V and 2 bases from J, the gap between germline ends came to 5 bases. Filled out from reference TRBV5-6 and TRBJ1-2, the complete variable domain reads DAGVTQSPTHLIKTRGQQVTLRCSPKSGHDTVSWYQQALGQGPQFIFQYYEEEERQRGNFPDRFSGHQFPNYSSELNVNALLLGDSALYLCASSLGRNYGYTFGSGTRLTVV.

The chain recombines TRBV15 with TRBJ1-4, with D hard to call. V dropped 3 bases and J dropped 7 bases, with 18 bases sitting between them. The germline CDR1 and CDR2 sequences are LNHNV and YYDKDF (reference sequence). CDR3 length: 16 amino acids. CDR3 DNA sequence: TGTGCCACCAGCAGCCGGATTCCGGGGTATGGTGAAAAACTGTTTTTT. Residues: CATSSRIPGYGEKLFF.

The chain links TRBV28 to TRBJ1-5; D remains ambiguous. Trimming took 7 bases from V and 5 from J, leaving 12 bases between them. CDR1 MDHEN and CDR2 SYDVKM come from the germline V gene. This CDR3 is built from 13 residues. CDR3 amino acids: CASTYFRDQPQHF. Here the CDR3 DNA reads TGTGCCAGCACTTACTTTCGGGATCAGCCCCAGCATTTT.

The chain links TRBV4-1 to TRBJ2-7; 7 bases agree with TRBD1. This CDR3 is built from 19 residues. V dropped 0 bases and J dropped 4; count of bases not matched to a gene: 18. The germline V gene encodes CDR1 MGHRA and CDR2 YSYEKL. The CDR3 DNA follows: TGCGCCAGCAGCCAAGAGAGGCAATACAATCGGGACAGCTATTACGAGCAGTACTTC. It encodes CASSQERQYNRDSYYEQYF.

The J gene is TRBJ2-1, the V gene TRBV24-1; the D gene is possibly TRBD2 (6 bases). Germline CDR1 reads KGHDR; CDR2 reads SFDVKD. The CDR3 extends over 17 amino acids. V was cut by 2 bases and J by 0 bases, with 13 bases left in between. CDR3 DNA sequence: TGTGCCACCAGTGATTACGGGGGTGAAGGCTCCTACAATGAGCAGTTCTTC. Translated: CATSDYGGEGSYNEQFF.

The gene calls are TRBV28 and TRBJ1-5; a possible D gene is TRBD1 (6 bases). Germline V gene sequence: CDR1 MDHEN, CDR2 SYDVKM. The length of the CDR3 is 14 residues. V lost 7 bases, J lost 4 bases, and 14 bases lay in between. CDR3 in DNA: TGTGCCAGCACCTCCGGGGGGCAGAATCAGCCCCAGCATTTT. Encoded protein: CASTSGGQNQPQHF.

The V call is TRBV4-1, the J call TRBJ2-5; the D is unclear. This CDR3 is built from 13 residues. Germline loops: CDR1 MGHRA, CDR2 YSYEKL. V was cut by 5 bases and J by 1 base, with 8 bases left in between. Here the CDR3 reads CASSSVRQETQYF. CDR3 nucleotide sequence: TGCGCCAGCAGCTCGGTCCGCCAAGAGACCCAGTACTTC.

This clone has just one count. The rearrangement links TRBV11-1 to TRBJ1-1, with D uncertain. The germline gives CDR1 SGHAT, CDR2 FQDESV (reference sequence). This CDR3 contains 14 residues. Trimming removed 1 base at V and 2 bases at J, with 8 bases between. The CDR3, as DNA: TGTGCCAGCAGCTTAGGAGGGATTAACACTGAAGCTTTCTTT. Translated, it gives CASSLGGINTEAFF.

The DNA of the CDR3 is TGTGCCAGCGCTAGAGGAGGGTGGGAGACCCAGTACTTC. Its protein product is CASARGGWETQYF. The chain is built from TRBV11-2 and TRBJ2-5; D is perhaps TRBD2 (6 bases). Germline V gene sequence: CDR1 SGHAT, CDR2 FQNNGV. V shed 8 bases and J shed 5 bases, with 15 bases lying between them. The CDR3 contains 13 residues. Complete variable domain (other parts from reference TRBV11-2 and TRBJ2-5): EAGVAQSPRYKIIEKRQSVAFWCNPISGHATLYWYQQILGQGPKLLIQFQNNGVVDDSQLPKDRFSAERLKGVDSTLKIQPAKLEDSAVYLCASARGGWETQYFGPGTRLLVL.

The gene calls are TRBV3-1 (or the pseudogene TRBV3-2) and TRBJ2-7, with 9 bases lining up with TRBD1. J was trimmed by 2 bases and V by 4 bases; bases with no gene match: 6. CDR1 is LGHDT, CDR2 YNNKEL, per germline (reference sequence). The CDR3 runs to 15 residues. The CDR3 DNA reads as TGTGCCAGCAGCCGAGGACAGGGGAGTCCCTACGAGCAGTACTTC. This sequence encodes CASSRGQGSPYEQYF.

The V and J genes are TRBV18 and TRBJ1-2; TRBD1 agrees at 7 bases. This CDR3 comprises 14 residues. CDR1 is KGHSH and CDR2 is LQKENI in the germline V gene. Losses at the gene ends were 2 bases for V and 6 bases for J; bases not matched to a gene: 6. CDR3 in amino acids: CASSPAVQGNGYTF. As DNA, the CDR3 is TGTGCCAGCTCACCAGCGGTACAGGGGAATGGCTACACCTTC.

The CDR3: CASSPAGGSTDTQYF. CDR3 bases: TGCGCCAGCAGTCCAGCGGGAGGGTCGACAGATACGCAGTATTTT. This chain connects TRBV10-1 to TRBJ2-3; 10 bases agree with TRBD2. Germline-derived CDR1 and CDR2 are WNHNN and SYGVQD (reference sequence). The CDR3 covers 15 residues. The V and J ends lost 5 bases and 3 bases, in that order; junction bases with no gene match: 5.

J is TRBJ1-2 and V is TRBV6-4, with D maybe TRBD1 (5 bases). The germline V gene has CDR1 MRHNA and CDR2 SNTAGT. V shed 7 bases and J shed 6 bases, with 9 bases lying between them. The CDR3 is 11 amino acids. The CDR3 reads CASIWGHGYTF. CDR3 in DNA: TGTGCCAGCATCTGGGGCCATGGCTACACCTTC.

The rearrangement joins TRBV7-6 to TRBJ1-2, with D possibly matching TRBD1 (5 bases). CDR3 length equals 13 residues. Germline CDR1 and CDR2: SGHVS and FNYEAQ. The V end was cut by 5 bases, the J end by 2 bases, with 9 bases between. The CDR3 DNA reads TGTGCCAGCAGCCCAGGGTTGAACTATGGCTACACCTTC. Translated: CASSPGLNYGYTF.